This paragraph reports one TCR beta chain. The record originates from a study of blood T cell repertoires in COVID-19. Study context: The United States, Italy and Spain supplied acute and convalescent COVID-19 samples. The cDNA or gDNA used as material had been derived from T cells, B-cell-depleted T cells, or PBMCs.

Under the authors' procedure: Quantification of nucleated cells was approximated via reference gene primer amplification. Assay used: immunoSEQ multiplex PCR; TCRdb lists only in-frame clones, some missing. The V and J calls and clone size come from that table; D and trimming were worked out from the DNA. Among over 60,000 clones listed, about 88% were seen once. With V trimmed by 5 bases and J by 6 bases, 7 bases remained unmatched. The germline CDR1 and CDR2 sequences are LNHDA and SQIVND (reference sequence). CDR3 length: 15 residues. The chain uses TRBV19 and TRBJ1-4, with 9 bases lining up with TRBD1. This sequence originates from a man in his sixties or seventies with active or convalescent COVID-19. Sequencing was carried out using peripheral blood. DNA of the CDR3: TGTGCCAGTAGTCCCCGGGACAGGGATTATGAAAAACTGTTTTTT. It codes for CASSPRDRDYEKLFF.